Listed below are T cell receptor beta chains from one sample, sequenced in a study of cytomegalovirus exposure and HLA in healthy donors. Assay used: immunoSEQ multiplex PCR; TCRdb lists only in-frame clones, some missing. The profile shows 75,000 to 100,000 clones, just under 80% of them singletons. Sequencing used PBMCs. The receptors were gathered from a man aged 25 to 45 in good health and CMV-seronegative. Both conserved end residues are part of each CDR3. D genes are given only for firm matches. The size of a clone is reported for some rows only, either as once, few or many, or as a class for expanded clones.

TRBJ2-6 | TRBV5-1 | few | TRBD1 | CASSLGRDRGAGANVLTF | TGCGCCAGCAGCTTGGGAAGGGACAGGGGTGCTGGGGCCAACGTCCTGACTTTC
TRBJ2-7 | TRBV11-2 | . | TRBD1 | CASSFGQGGTYEQYF | TGTGCCAGCAGCTTTGGACAGGGGGGAACCTACGAGCAGTACTTC
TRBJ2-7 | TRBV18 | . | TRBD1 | CASSPKQGDDEQYF | TGTGCCAGCTCACCTAAACAGGGGGATGATGAGCAGTACTTC
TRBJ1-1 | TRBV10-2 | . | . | CASSDRLISNTEAFF | TGCGCCAGCAGTGACAGACTTATTTCGAACACTGAAGCTTTCTTT
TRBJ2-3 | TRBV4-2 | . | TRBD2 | CASSPSPPSGGADTQYF | TGTGCCAGCAGCCCTAGCCCCCCCTCGGGAGGCGCAGATACGCAGTATTTT
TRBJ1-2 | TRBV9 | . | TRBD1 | CASSESDRVEGYYGYTF | TGTGCCAGCAGCGAATCGGACAGGGTTGAGGGGTACTATGGCTACACCTTC
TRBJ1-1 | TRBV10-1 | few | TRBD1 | CASSGGQGNTEAFF | TGCGCCAGCAGTGGGGGACAGGGGAACACTGAAGCTTTCTTT
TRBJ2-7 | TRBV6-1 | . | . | CASKWDNYEQYF | TGTGCCAGCAAATGGGACAACTACGAGCAGTACTTC
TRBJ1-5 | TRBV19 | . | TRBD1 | CASSTLPRTGQGSNQPQHF | TGTGCCAGTAGTACTCTCCCCAGGACAGGTCAGGGTAGCAATCAGCCCCAGCATTTT
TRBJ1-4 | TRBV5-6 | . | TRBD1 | CASSSPRGTGGDEELFF | TGTGCCAGCAGCTCACCTCGGGGGACAGGGGGAGATGAGGAACTGTTTTTT
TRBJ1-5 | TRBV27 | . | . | CASSLSGSRSNQPQHF | TGTGCCAGCAGTTTATCCGGGAGCCGAAGCAATCAGCCCCAGCATTTT
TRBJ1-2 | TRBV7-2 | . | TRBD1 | CASSLALGTVDYGYTF | TGTGCCAGCAGCTTAGCGCTTGGGACAGTGGACTATGGCTACACCTTC
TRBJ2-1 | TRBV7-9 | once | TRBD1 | CASSRATGGWNEQFF | TGTGCCAGCAGCCGAGCGACAGGGGGCTGGAATGAGCAGTTCTTC
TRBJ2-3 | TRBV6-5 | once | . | CASSYDRSTDTQYF | TGTGCCAGCAGTTATGATCGGAGCACAGATACGCAGTATTTT
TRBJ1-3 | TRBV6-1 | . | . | CASTRPGLGGNTIYF | TGTGCCAGCACGAGGCCGGGACTGGGGGGAAACACCATATATTTT
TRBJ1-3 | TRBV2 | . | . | CASSVNPLKGDTIYF | TGTGCCAGCAGTGTCAATCCACTCAAAGGGGACACCATATATTTT
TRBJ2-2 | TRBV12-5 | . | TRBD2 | CASGLTLAGPGELFF | TGTGCTAGTGGCCTGACCTTAGCGGGGCCCGGGGAGCTGTTTTTT
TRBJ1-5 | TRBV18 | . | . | CASSRGLDKNQPQHF | TGTGCCAGCTCACGAGGTTTGGACAAAAATCAGCCCCAGCATTTT
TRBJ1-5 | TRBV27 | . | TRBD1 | CASSFRGPEPQHF | TGTGCCAGCAGTTTCAGGGGGCCGGAGCCCCAGCATTTT
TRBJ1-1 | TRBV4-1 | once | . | CASSQGSGEAFF | TGCGCCAGCAGCCAAGGATCCGGTGAAGCTTTCTTT
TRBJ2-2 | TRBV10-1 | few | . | CASSDLQLNTGELFF | TGCGCCAGCAGTGATTTACAGTTGAACACCGGGGAGCTGTTTTTT
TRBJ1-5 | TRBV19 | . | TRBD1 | CASSSRPWQGAYQPQHF | TGTGCCAGTAGTTCGAGGCCATGGCAGGGGGCTTATCAGCCCCAGCATTTT
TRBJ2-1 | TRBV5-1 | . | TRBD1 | CASSLDTGVGYEQFF | TGCGCCAGCAGCTTGGATACAGGGGTGGGATATGAGCAGTTCTTC
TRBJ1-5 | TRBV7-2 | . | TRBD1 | CASSPGTAYQPQHF | TGTGCCAGCAGCCCGGGGACAGCTTATCAGCCCCAGCATTTT
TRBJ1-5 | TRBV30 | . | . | CAWSGRVSNQPQHF | TGTGCCTGGAGTGGACGGGTTAGCAATCAGCCCCAGCATTTT
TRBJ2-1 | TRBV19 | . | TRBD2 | CASIPRAGALNEQFF | TGTGCCAGTATTCCGAGGGCGGGAGCGTTAAATGAGCAGTTCTTC
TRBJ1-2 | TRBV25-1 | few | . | CASSAQTRPYGYTF | TGTGCCAGCAGTGCACAAACCAGGCCCTATGGCTACACCTTC
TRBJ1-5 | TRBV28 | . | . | CASSSKHPTGNQPQHF | TGTGCCAGCAGTTCCAAACACCCAACAGGCAATCAGCCCCAGCATTTT
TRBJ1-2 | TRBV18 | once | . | CASSPQGPPVGYTF | TGTGCCAGCTCACCACAGGGGCCTCCGGTGGGCTACACCTTC
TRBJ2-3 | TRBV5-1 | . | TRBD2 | CASNLLAGTDTQYF | TGCGCCAGCAATCTACTAGCGGGAACAGATACGCAGTATTTT
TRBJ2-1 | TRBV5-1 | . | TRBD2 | CASSLGLAGYLYNEQFF | TGCGCCAGCAGCTTGGGGCTAGCGGGATATCTCTACAATGAGCAGTTCTTC
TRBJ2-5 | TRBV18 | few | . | CASSPAGQETQYF | TGTGCCAGCTCACCGGCAGGCCAAGAGACCCAGTACTTC
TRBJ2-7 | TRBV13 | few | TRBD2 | CASSPGGTSGSIYEQYF | TGTGCCAGCAGCCCCGGTGGGACTAGCGGGAGTATTTACGAGCAGTACTTC